This TCR beta chain was identified in a study of blood T cells in healthy people across ages. Only a few counts were recorded for this clonotype. Its target is not known. A second about 6 to 12 cycle PCR used barcoded and J-beta primers. TCRdb analysed the 5' RACE reads with MiXCR anew, one entry per CDR3 protein. The sample consists of fewer than 650,000 distinct CDR3 sequences, about 29% of them appearing once. Broader study findings: Conclusively comparing naive with antigen-experienced cells was impossible with unsorted PBMCs.

The CDR3 length is 18 residues. V dropped 7 bases and J dropped 0; count of bases not matched to a gene: 14. Germline V gene sequence: CDR1 MDHEN, CDR2 SYDVKM. This sample was shared with a second study, whose subject was T cells of mothers and their children.

This sequence joins TRBV28 and TRBJ1-5; 8 nucleotides match TRBD1. Material: blood. The TCR sequence derives from a boy aged 2 to 10 in good health. The CDR3 loop reads CASTRTGSHPFSNQPQHF. The CDR3 coding sequence is TGTGCCAGCACCCGGACAGGGTCTCACCCTTTTAGCAATCAGCCCCAGCATTTT.